This T cell receptor beta chain was obtained from a study of OX40 agonist ivuxolimab in advanced cancers. Trimming left V 6 bases short and J 4 bases short, with 9 bases between. The CDR3 has 12 amino acids. Per germline, CDR1 MNHNS and CDR2 SASEGT. Generated by immunoSEQ multiplex PCR, the TCRdb table keeps only in-frame clones and is missing some. The table includes about 53,000 clones, 70% to 80% detected once. This receptor was taken from an adult with an advanced solid tumor such as melanoma, head and neck, liver or kidney cancer. Sequencing used CD4+ or CD8+ T cells sorted from blood, obtained in a trial of the OX40 agonist ivuxolimab. The chain links TRBV6-1 to TRBJ1-2, with D unclear. The CDR3 DNA reads TGTGCCAGCAGCCCGGAGGCCTATGGCTACACCTTC. Translated: CASSPEAYGYTF.